This T cell receptor (beta chain) was observed in a study of control samples from healthy donors and cancer patients. Sequencing used immunoSEQ multiplex PCR; TCRdb keeps in-frame clones, though not all of them. The profile shows about 140,000 clones, about 90% of them singletons. The junction had 4 bases not matched to a gene; V was cut back by 5 bases and J by 2 bases. Germline CDR1 and CDR2: MNHEY and SVGAGI. The CDR3 covers 15 residues. The material sequenced was blood. The chain links TRBV6-5 to TRBJ1-5; 9 nucleotides match TRBD1. This sequence was found in a young man in good health. The CDR3 loop is CASSRTGEGNQPQHF. The CDR3 coding sequence is TGTGCCAGCAGTCGGACAGGGGAGGGCAATCAGCCCCAGCATTTT.